This entry features one TCR beta chain sequence. Its antigen is currently unknown. This sample stems from a study of cytomegalovirus exposure and HLA in healthy donors. Study findings and constraints: Trimming of TCR beta V- and J-genes showed a link, identified in a later analysis, to a missense DCLRE1C variant.

PCR used 60 Vbeta primers and 13 Jbeta primers. Sequencing used immunoSEQ multiplex PCR; TCRdb keeps in-frame clones, though not all of them. The sample table includes fewer than 100,000 clones. Germline CDR1 is SGDLS and CDR2 is YYNGEE. The CDR3 consists of 15 residues. J was trimmed by 4 bases and V by 0 bases; bases with no gene match: 3. The receptor was isolated from a woman between 55 and 75 years old in good health and CMV-seronegative. The specimen sequenced was PBMCs. The chain couples TRBV9 to TRBJ2-1; TRBD2 agrees at 8 bases. CDR3 in amino acids: CASSVAPSGYNEQFF. The DNA of the CDR3 is TGTGCCAGCAGCGTAGCGCCTAGCGGGTACAATGAGCAGTTCTTC.